The 12 T cell receptor beta chains given below trace back to one sample, sequenced in a study of blood T cell repertoires in COVID-19. Produced via immunoSEQ multiplex PCR; TCRdb's table is partial and in-frame only. The data hold 300,000 to 350,000 clones, with 90% observed a single time. The material sequenced was PBMCs or T cells enriched from blood (not recorded which). The receptors derive from a woman in her late teens or twenties with acute COVID-19.

This clone was counted once. This chain joins TRBV10-3 and TRBJ2-7, with 7 bases matching TRBD1. Germline V lookup: CDR1 ENHRY, CDR2 SYGVKD. Trimming at V came to 8 bases and at J to 1 base, leaving 5 bases not matched to a gene. The CDR3 runs 13 residues. The DNA for the CDR3 is TGTGCCATCGGAGACAGGGCGTCCTACGAGCAGTACTTC. As protein: CAIGDRASYEQYF.

For the CDR3, the DNA is TGTGCCAGCAGTTACCCCGGGACTAGCCTTAAGACCGGGGAGCTGTTTTTT. Encoded protein: CASSYPGTSLKTGELFF. This chain links TRBV28 with TRBJ2-2; 9 positions agree with TRBD2. The CDR3 is 17 residues long. Germline V lookup: CDR1 MDHEN, CDR2 SYDVKM. Trimming cost V 4 bases and J 5 bases; bases outside gene matches: 11.

This chain uses TRBV11-2 with TRBJ1-1; maybe TRBD1 (5 bases). The CDR3 is made up of 15 amino acids. V was clipped by 5 bases and J by 0 bases, with 13 bases between them. CDR1 and CDR2 from the germline V gene are SGHAT and FQNNGV. CDR3 DNA sequence: TGTGCCAGCAGCCTAGGACAAATCATGAACACTGAAGCTTTCTTT. This sequence encodes CASSLGQIMNTEAFF.

V gene TRBV7-6 combines with J gene TRBJ1-6, with TRBD1 as a possible D gene (5 bases). The CDR3 has 13 amino acids. The V gene's germline CDR1 is SGHVS and CDR2 FNYEAQ. The ends were cut back, 6 bases at V and 7 bases at J, with 10 bases in the middle. The CDR3 sequence: CASSGQLNSPLHF. CDR3 bases: TGTGCCAGCAGTGGACAATTAAATTCACCCCTCCACTTT.

J is TRBJ2-5 and V is TRBV2; TRBD2 aligns across 7 bases. This CDR3 comprises 17 residues. Germline CDR1 reads SNHLY; CDR2 reads FYNNEI. J was trimmed by 1 base and V by 2 bases; bases with no gene match: 10. The CDR3 nucleotides read TGTGCCAGCAGTGAATCGGCGCCAGGGAGGGCCCAAGAGACCCAGTACTTC. This sequence encodes CASSESAPGRAQETQYF.

This clone was observed a few times. One end of the junction varies from germline; a read error may be responsible. The gene calls are TRBV2 and TRBJ2-3; 8 nucleotides agree with TRBD2. This CDR3 has 15 amino acids. The germline V gene encodes CDR1 SNHLY and CDR2 FYNNEI. The CDR3 loop reads CLSSKLAGPVDTQYF. The CDR3 region has the DNA TGCCTTTCCTCGAAGCTAGCGGGCCCGGTGGATACGCAGTATTTT.

The chain has TRBV27 and TRBJ1-1; D may be TRBD1 (5 bases). Germline V gene sequence: CDR1 MNHEY, CDR2 SMNVEV (reference sequence). The V end was cut by 2 bases, the J end by 5 bases, with 12 bases between. CDR3 size: 14 residues. The CDR3 sequence is CASSLRGAGTEAFF. The CDR3 coding sequence is TGTGCCAGCAGTTTACGTGGGGCTGGGACTGAAGCTTTCTTT.

The chain is built from TRBV19 and TRBJ1-5; a weak D match, TRBD1 (5 bases). Germline V lookup: CDR1 LNHDA, CDR2 SQIVND (reference sequence). The germline V and J ends were trimmed by 6 bases and 3 bases, with 15 bases remaining between them. The CDR3 totals 15 residues. The CDR3 DNA is TGTGCCAGTAGCCAAAGTCGGGGGAACAATCAGCCCCAGCATTTT. Translated: CASSQSRGNNQPQHF.

The CDR3 loop is CASSYRGEDSPLHF. The CDR3 nucleotides are TGTGCCAGCAGCTACAGGGGCGAGGATTCACCCCTCCACTTT. V and J are TRBV6-5 and TRBJ1-6, with 7 bases fitting TRBD1. V was clipped by 6 bases and J by 8 bases; unmatched bases: 7. CDR3 size: 14 residues. The V gene's germline CDR1 is MNHEY and CDR2 SVGAGI.

The chain uses TRBV27 and TRBJ1-2; 8 bases line up with TRBD1. J gave up 3 bases and V 3 bases, and 6 bases lay outside the gene matches. In germline, CDR1 is MNHEY, CDR2 SMNVEV (reference sequence). The CDR3 spans 15 residues. The CDR3 region has the DNA TGTGCCAGCAGTTTTCTGGACAGGGTAGACTATGGCTACACCTTC. This translates into CASSFLDRVDYGYTF.

The chain recombines TRBV6-5 with TRBJ2-7; D remains ambiguous. Trimming took off 8 bases at V and 3 bases at J, with 11 bases between the two ends. Germline CDR1 reads MNHEY; CDR2 reads SVGAGI. This CDR3 comprises 12 residues. CDR3 residues: CASSQSRYEQYF. CDR3 nucleotides: TGTGCCAGCTCCCAAAGCCGCTACGAGCAGTACTTC.

This clone came up once. V and J are TRBV9 and TRBJ2-5, with 12 bases matching TRBD1. Germline V lookup: CDR1 SGDLS, CDR2 YYNGEE. V was clipped by 3 bases and J by 4 bases; unmatched bases: 4. The CDR3 sequence is 15 residues long. This chain's CDR3 is CASSARDRGRETQYF. The CDR3 DNA follows: TGTGCCAGCAGCGCCCGGGACAGGGGGCGAGAGACCCAGTACTTC.